This T cell receptor (beta chain) was retrieved from a study of shared clonotypes between healthy human individuals. Findings of the study overall: Though the depth was large, rarefaction showed that sorted-subset sequencing was incomplete. Shared across a few donors were roughly 5.3% of the naive CD4 clonotypes. Collection of samples was limited to blood; tissue repertoires likely differ.

Nashville, Tennessee was home to all donors, who were Caucasian adults. Data came from immunoSEQ multiplex PCR; TCRdb stores just in-frame clones and leaves some out. The sample contains over 850,000 clones, about 84% of which appear only once. Regarding this clone: Its cognate antigen is unknown.

CDR1 and CDR2 from the germline V gene are SGHTA and FQGNSA. CDR3 size: 15 residues. Trimming shortened V by 3 bases and J by 5 bases, and 15 bases separated the two germline ends. The sample comprised memory CD4+ T cells from PBMCs. Stated subset: CD45RA-negative fraction. This clonotype originated in a man aged 18 to 30 in good health. Some clones in this sample may be carry-over from other donors' samples. The chain combines TRBV7-2 with TRBJ2-3; D is unclear. CDR3 amino acids: CASSLIAASGDTQYF. For the CDR3, the DNA is TGTGCCAGCAGCTTGATAGCCGCAAGTGGAGATACGCAGTATTTT.